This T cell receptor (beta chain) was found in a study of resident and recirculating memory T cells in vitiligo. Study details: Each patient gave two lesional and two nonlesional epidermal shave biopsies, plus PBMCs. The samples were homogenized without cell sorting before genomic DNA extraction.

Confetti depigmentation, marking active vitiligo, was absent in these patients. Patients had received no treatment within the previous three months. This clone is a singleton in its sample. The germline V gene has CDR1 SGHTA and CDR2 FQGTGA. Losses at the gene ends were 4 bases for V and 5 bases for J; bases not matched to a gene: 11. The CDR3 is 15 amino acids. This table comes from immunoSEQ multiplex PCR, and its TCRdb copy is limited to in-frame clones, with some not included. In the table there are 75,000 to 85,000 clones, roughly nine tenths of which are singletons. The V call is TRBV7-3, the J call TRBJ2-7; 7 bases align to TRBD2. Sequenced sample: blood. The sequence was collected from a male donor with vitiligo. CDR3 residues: CASSSLRLAANEQYF. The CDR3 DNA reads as TGTGCCAGCAGCTCCCTACGGCTAGCGGCGAACGAGCAGTACTTC. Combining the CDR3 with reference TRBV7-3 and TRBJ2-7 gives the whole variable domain GAGVSQTPSNKVTEKGKYVELRCDPISGHTALYWYRQSLGQGPEFLIYFQGTGAADDSGLPNDRFFAVRPEGSVSTLKIQRTERGDSAVYLCASSSLRLAANEQYFGPGTRLTVT.